This TCR beta chain stems from a study of blood T cell repertoires in COVID-19. Study background: From T cells, B-cell-depleted T cells, or PBMCs came the material, which was cDNA or gDNA.

The CDR3 has 14 residues. V was pared by 3 bases and J by 6 bases, with 3 bases of the junction left unmatched. The germline V gene encodes CDR1 MNHEY and CDR2 SMNVEV (reference sequence). In the original analysis: The authors estimated nucleated cell counts from reference gene primer amplification. Sequencing was performed with immunoSEQ multiplex PCR; in TCRdb, only in-frame clones are kept and a portion is missing. V and J calls plus clone size are reproduced from that table; the DNA served to infer D and trimming. Of around 78,000 clones listed, about four fifths are singletons. The sample consisted of peripheral blood. This chain connects TRBV27 to TRBJ1-5; 9 nucleotides match TRBD1. The receptor was isolated from a human donor in a cohort sampled during active COVID-19. CDR3 DNA: TGTGCCAGCAGTTTGGGACAGGGAAGTCAGCCCCAGCATTTT. Protein product: CASSLGQGSQPQHF.